A selection of T cell receptor beta chains follows, all from one sample in a study of blood T cell repertoires in COVID-19. Measured with immunoSEQ multiplex PCR; TCRdb has only the in-frame clones, and not every one. The table records around 420,000 clones, roughly 90% of them present only once. Sequencing was done on a sample of PBMCs or T cells enriched from blood (not recorded which). These TCRs come from a woman aged 40 to 50 with acute COVID-19. The CDR3 runs from the conserved cysteine through the conserved F or W. Fields, in order: D gene, clone size, J gene, V gene, CDR3 length, CDR3 protein, CDR3 DNA. D genes are given only for firm matches. Clone size is shown for a subset of rows, as once, few, many or a class of expanded clone.

-,-,TRBJ2-7,TRBV5-4,15,CASSLGPGEGYEQYF,TGTGCCAGCAGCTTGGGGCCGGGGGAAGGGTACGAGCAGTACTTC
-,few,TRBJ1-2,TRBV16,12,CASSPSRVLYTF,TGTGCCAGCAGCCCTTCACGGGTCCTCTACACCTTC
-,-,TRBJ1-2,TRBV7-9,15,CASSLDPGDPRGYTF,TGTGCCAGCAGCTTAGATCCAGGGGACCCTCGTGGCTACACCTTC
-,-,TRBJ2-1,TRBV11-2,16,CASSHGTGVMYNEQFF,TGTGCCAGCAGCCACGGGACTGGAGTTATGTACAATGAGCAGTTCTTC
-,-,TRBJ2-2,TRBV5-1,14,CASSLVLAYGELFF,TGCGCCAGCAGCTTGGTCCTAGCGTATGGGGAGCTGTTTTTT
TRBD1,-,TRBJ2-5,TRBV15,17,CATSRVLGRGHGETQYF,TGTGCCACCAGCAGAGTACTCGGCAGGGGGCATGGTGAGACCCAGTACTTC
TRBD1,-,TRBJ1-1,TRBV30,12,CAWRQGFSEAFF,TGTGCCTGGAGACAGGGGTTCTCTGAAGCTTTCTTT
TRBD2,-,TRBJ2-1,TRBV10-2,15,CASSERAGDYNEQFF,TGCGCCAGCAGTGAGAGGGCGGGGGATTACAATGAGCAGTTCTTC
-,-,TRBJ2-3,TRBV18,16,CASSLTTQGLTDTQYF,TGTGCCAGCTCACTGACCACCCAGGGGCTCACAGATACGCAGTATTTT
TRBD1,once,TRBJ1-6,TRBV2,14,CASLPGQENSPLHF,TGTGCCAGCTTGCCGGGACAGGAGAATTCACCCCTCCACTTT
TRBD1,-,TRBJ2-5,TRBV7-2,14,CASSRDRGRETQYF,TGTGCCAGCAGCCGGGACAGGGGTCGGGAGACCCAGTACTTC
TRBD1,-,TRBJ1-6,TRBV6-5,15,CASRGPGGLNSPLHF,TGTGCCAGCAGGGGACCAGGGGGCCTCAATTCACCCCTCCACTTT
-,-,TRBJ1-1,TRBV29-1,13,CSVEQTANTEAFF,TGCAGCGTTGAACAGACAGCGAACACTGAAGCTTTCTTT
-,-,TRBJ1-3,TRBV5-1,15,CASSSRGGSGNTIYF,TGCGCCAGCAGCTCCCGAGGGGGTTCTGGAAACACCATATATTTT
TRBD2,-,TRBJ2-7,TRBV6-5,14,CASIWSGGTYEQYF,TGTGCCAGCATATGGAGCGGGGGGACCTACGAGCAGTACTTC
-,-,TRBJ1-2,TRBV30,13,CAWSVLGSSGYTF,TGTGCCTGGAGTGTGCTCGGGTCTTCTGGCTACACCTTC
TRBD2,once,TRBJ2-1,TRBV12-3/TRBV12-4,13,CASGGGYYNEQFF,TGTGCCAGCGGCGGGGGGTACTACAATGAGCAGTTCTTC
-,-,TRBJ2-2,TRBV24-1,12,CATSDFSGELFF,TGTGCCACCAGTGATTTTTCGGGGGAGCTGTTTTTT
TRBD2,-,TRBJ2-5,TRBV6-5,15,CASSYSPSGVGTQYF,TGTGCCAGCAGTTACTCTCCTAGCGGGGTCGGGACCCAGTACTTC
TRBD2,-,TRBJ2-5,TRBV2,16,CASSEWGGGAEETQYF,TGTGCCAGCAGTGAATGGGGCGGGGGGGCCGAAGAGACCCAGTACTTC
TRBD1,few,TRBJ1-2,TRBV27,12,CASSRQGRGYTF,TGTGCCAGCAGTCGACAGGGACGCGGCTACACCTTC
-,few,TRBJ1-1,TRBV5-1,14,CASSPDSPNTEAFF,TGCGCCAGCAGCCCTGACAGCCCGAACACTGAAGCTTTCTTT
-,-,TRBJ2-1,TRBV2,13,CASSESRSHEQFF,TGTGCCAGCAGCGAAAGCAGGTCACATGAGCAGTTCTTC
TRBD2,-,TRBJ2-7,TRBV7-8,14,CASSFSGDSYEQYF,TGTGCCAGCAGCTTTAGCGGGGACTCCTACGAGCAGTACTTC
TRBD1,-,TRBJ2-2,TRBV9,17,CASSVGAGGSGTGELFF,TGTGCCAGCAGCGTAGGTGCAGGGGGCTCGGGCACCGGGGAGCTGTTTTTT
-,-,TRBJ2-3,TRBV2,16,CASSASGIRGKDTQYF,TGTGCCAGCAGTGCCTCCGGTATTCGGGGGAAAGATACGCAGTATTTT
TRBD1,-,TRBJ2-7,TRBV6-5,13,CASTRQGNYEQYF,TGTGCCAGCACCAGACAGGGGAACTACGAGCAGTACTTC
-,-,TRBJ1-1,TRBV13,14,CATPNPSASGEAFF,TGTGCCACCCCAAATCCATCAGCGAGCGGTGAAGCTTTCTTT
-,few,TRBJ1-2,TRBV12-3/TRBV12-4,13,CASSLSGAYGYTF,TGTGCCAGCAGTTTGTCAGGGGCCTATGGCTACACCTTC
-,-,TRBJ1-5,TRBV9,13,CASSVGTDQPQHF,TGTGCCAGCAGCGTAGGTACAGATCAGCCCCAGCATTTT
-,-,TRBJ2-5,TRBV15,15,CATSRDSAGPETQYF,TGTGCCACCAGCAGAGATTCGGCAGGGCCAGAGACCCAGTACTTC
TRBD2,-,TRBJ2-1,TRBV7-2,17,CASSLGKGGGALDEQFF,TGTGCCAGCAGCTTAGGAAAGGGCGGGGGGGCCCTGGATGAGCAGTTCTTC
-,-,TRBJ2-6,TRBV7-9,13,CAPGFPGANVLTF,TGTGCCCCGGGATTTCCTGGGGCCAACGTCCTGACTTTC
-,-,TRBJ1-3,TRBV5-1,16,CASSSSAGGSGNTIYF,TGCGCCAGCAGCTCCTCGGCGGGGGGCTCTGGAAACACCATATATTTT
TRBD2,-,TRBJ2-7,TRBV3-1/TRBV3-2,15,CASSQGGGGSYEQYF,TGTGCCAGCAGCCAAGGAGGCGGGGGTTCCTACGAGCAGTACTTC
TRBD1,-,TRBJ2-3,TRBV5-5,14,CASSQTGGTDTQYF,TGTGCCAGCAGCCAGACAGGGGGGACAGATACGCAGTATTTT
TRBD1,-,TRBJ1-6,TRBV5-1,18,CASSSGVGETGANSPLHF,TGCGCCAGCAGCTCGGGGGTTGGGGAGACAGGGGCCAATTCACCCCTCCACTTT
-,once,TRBJ1-2,TRBV19,8,CLPPPQGF,TGCCTACCACCACCTCAGGGTTTC
TRBD2,-,TRBJ2-1,TRBV20-1,18,CSASGTSGGAVSYNEQFF,TGCAGTGCTAGTGGGACTAGCGGGGGGGCCGTCTCCTACAATGAGCAGTTCTTC
TRBD1,-,TRBJ2-6,TRBV6-2/TRBV6-3,18,CASSQPGQGFSGANVLTF,TGTGCCAGCAGCCAACCGGGACAGGGCTTCTCTGGGGCCAACGTCCTGACTTTC
-,-,TRBJ1-6,TRBV19,15,CASSVQASYNSPLHF,TGTGCCAGTAGCGTCCAGGCGTCGTATAATTCACCCCTCCACTTT
-,-,TRBJ2-1,TRBV3-1/TRBV3-2,12,CASSFTSGEQFF,TGTGCCAGCAGTTTCACCTCGGGTGAGCAGTTCTTC
TRBD1,once,TRBJ1-6,TRBV10-3,17,CAISESGQGARNSPLHF,TGTGCCATCAGTGAGTCCGGTCAGGGGGCGAGAAATTCACCCCTCCACTTT
TRBD1,-,TRBJ1-6,TRBV13,14,CATRDSRWDSPLHF,TGTGCCACCCGGGACAGTCGATGGGATTCACCCCTCCACTTT
-,few,TRBJ2-3,TRBV6-4,14,CASSDSSDTDTQYF,TGTGCCAGCAGTGACTCGTCAGACACAGATACGCAGTATTTT
TRBD1,-,TRBJ2-5,TRBV27,15,CASSGIGQGGETQYF,TGTGCCAGCAGTGGAATCGGACAGGGGGGGGAGACCCAGTACTTC
-,-,TRBJ2-7,TRBV24-1,15,CATSDPGPGSHEQYF,TGTGCCACCAGTGACCCCGGGCCGGGGTCCCACGAGCAGTACTTC
-,-,TRBJ1-6,TRBV11-2,12,CASSSTVSPLHF,TGTGCCAGCAGCTCGACAGTCTCACCCCTCCACTTT
TRBD1,-,TRBJ1-4,TRBV6-1,14,CASSDWDRGEKLFF,TGTGCCAGCAGTGATTGGGACAGGGGTGAAAAACTGTTTTTT